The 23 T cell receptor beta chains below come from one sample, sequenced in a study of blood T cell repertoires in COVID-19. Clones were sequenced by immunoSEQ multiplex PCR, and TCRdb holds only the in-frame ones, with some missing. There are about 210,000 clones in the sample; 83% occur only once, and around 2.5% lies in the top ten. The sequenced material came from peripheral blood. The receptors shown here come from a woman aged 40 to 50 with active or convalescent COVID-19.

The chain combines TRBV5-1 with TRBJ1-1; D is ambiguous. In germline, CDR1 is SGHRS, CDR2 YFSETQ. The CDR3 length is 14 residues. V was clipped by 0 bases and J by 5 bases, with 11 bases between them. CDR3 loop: CASSLGPGGTEAFF. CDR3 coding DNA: TGCGCCAGCAGCTTGGGTCCGGGAGGGACTGAAGCTTTCTTT. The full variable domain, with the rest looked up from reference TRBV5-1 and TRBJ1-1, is KAGVTQTPRYLIKTRGQQVTLSCSPISGHRSVSWYQQTPGQGLQFLFEYFSETQRNKGNFPGRFSGRQFSNSRSEMNVSTLELGDSALYLCASSLGPGGTEAFFGQGTRLTVV.

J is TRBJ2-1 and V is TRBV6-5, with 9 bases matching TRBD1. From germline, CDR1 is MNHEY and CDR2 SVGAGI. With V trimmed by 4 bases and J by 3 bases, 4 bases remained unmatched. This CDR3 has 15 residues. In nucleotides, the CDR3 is TGTGCCAGCAGTTCTCGACAGGGGGGCTACAATGAGCAGTTCTTC. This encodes CASSSRQGGYNEQFF.

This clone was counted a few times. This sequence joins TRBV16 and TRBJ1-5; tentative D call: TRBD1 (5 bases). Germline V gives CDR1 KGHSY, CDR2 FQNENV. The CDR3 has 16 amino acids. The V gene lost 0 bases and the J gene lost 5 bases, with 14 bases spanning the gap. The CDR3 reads CASSQSGNSGDQPQHF. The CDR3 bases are TGTGCCAGCAGCCAATCGGGGAACTCGGGGGATCAGCCCCAGCATTTT. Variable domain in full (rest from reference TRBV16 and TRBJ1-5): GEEVAQTPKHLVRGEGQKAKLYCAPIKGHSYVFWYQQVLKNEFKFLISFQNENVFDETGMPKERFSAKCLPNSPCSLEIQATKLEDSAVYFCASSQSGNSGDQPQHFGDGTRLSIL.

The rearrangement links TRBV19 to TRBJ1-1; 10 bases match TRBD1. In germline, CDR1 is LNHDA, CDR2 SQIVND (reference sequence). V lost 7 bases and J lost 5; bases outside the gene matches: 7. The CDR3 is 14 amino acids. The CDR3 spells CASTVTGGSTEAFF. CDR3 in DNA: TGTGCCAGTACCGTGACAGGGGGCAGTACTGAAGCTTTCTTT.

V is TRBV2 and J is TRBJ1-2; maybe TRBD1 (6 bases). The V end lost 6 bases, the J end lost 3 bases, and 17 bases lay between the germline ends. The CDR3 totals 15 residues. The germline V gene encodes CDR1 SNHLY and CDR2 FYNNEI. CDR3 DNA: TGTGCCAGCAGCGGGAACAGGGTGCTGGACTATGGCTACACCTTC. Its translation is CASSGNRVLDYGYTF.

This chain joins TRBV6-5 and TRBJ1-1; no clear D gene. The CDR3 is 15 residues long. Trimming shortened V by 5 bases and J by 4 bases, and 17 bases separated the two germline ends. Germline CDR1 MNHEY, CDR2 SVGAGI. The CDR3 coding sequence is TGTGCCAGCAGTCTCCCGGGAGGGTCGGGCACTGAAGCTTTCTTT. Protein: CASSLPGGSGTEAFF.

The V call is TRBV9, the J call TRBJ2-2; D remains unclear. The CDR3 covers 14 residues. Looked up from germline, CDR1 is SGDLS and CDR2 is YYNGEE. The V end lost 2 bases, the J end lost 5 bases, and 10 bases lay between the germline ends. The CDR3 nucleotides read TGTGCCAGCAGCGTTCTCCCCCGGACCGGGGAGCTGTTTTTT. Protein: CASSVLPRTGELFF.

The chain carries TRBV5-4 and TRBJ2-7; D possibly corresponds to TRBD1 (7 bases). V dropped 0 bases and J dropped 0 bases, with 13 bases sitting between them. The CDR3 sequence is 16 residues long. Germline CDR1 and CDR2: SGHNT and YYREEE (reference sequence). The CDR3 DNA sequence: TGTGCCAGCAGCTTGGGGGCGGGACAGATCTCCTACGAGCAGTACTTC. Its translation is CASSLGAGQISYEQYF.

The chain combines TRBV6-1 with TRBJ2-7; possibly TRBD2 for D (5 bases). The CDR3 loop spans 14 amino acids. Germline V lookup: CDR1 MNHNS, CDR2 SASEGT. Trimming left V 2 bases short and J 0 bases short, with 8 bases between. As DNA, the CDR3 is TGTGCCAGCAGTGAACCGGACTTCTCCTACGAGCAGTACTTC. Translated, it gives CASSEPDFSYEQYF.

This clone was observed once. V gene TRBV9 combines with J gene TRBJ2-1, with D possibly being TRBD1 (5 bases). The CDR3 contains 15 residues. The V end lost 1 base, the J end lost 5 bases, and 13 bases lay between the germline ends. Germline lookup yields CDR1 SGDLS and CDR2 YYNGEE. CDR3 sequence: CASSVSQGIHNEQFF. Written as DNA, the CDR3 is TGTGCCAGCAGCGTATCCCAGGGCATCCACAATGAGCAGTTCTTC. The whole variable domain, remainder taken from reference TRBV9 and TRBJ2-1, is DSGVTQTPKHLITATGQRVTLRCSPRSGDLSVYWYQQSLDQGLQFLIQYYNGEERAKGNILERFSAQQFPDLHSELNLSSLELGDSALYFCASSVSQGIHNEQFFGPGTRLTVL.

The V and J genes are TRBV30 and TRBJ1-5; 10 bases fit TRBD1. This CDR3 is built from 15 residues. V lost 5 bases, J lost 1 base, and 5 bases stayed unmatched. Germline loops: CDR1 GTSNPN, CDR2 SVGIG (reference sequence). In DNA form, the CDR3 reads TGTGCCTGGCACCCGGGACAGGGGAGCAATCAGCCCCAGCATTTT. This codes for CAWHPGQGSNQPQHF.

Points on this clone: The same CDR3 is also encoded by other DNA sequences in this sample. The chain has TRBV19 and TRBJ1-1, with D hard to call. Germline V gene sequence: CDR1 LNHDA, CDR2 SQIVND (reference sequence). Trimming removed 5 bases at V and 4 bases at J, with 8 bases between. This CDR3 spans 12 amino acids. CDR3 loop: CASSALGTEAFF. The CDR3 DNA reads TGTGCCAGTAGTGCCCTCGGCACTGAAGCTTTCTTT.

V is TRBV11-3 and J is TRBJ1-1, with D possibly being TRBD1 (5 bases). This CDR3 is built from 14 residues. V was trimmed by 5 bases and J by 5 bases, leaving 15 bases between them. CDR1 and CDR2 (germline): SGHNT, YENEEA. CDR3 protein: CASSGGAGLTEAFF. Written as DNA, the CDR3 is TGTGCCAGCAGCGGAGGGGCAGGGTTAACTGAAGCTTTCTTT.

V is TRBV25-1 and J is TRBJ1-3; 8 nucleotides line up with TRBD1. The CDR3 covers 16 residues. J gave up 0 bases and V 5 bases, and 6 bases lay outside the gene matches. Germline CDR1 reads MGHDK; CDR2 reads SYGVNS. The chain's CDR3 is CASSIPDRDSGNTIYF. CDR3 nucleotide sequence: TGTGCCAGCAGTATCCCGGACAGGGACTCTGGAAACACCATATATTTT.

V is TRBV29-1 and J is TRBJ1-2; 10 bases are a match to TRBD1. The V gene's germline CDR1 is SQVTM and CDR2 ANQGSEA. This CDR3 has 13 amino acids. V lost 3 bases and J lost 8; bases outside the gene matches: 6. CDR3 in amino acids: CSVDRTGGIGYTF. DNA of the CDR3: TGCAGCGTTGACCGGACAGGGGGGATAGGCTACACCTTC.

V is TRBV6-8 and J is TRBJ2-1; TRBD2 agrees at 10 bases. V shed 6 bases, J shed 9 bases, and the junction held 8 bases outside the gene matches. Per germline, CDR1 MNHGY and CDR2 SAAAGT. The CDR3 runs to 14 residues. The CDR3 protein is CASRAGGPSLEQFF. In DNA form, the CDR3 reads TGTGCCAGCAGAGCGGGAGGGCCATCACTTGAGCAGTTCTTC.

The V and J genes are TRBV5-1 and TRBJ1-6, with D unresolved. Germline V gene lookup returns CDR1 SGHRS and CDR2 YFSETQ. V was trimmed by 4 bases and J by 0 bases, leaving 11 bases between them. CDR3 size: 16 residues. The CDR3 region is CASSLREGSYNSPLHF. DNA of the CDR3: TGCGCCAGCAGCCTCCGGGAGGGCTCCTATAATTCACCCCTCCACTTT.

CDR3 DNA sequence: TGTGCCAGCAGCTTACAAGCCGACTCGGGACAGGGGGCGATTGGCTACACCTTC. This translates into CASSLQADSGQGAIGYTF. The rearrangement joins TRBV7-3 to TRBJ1-2; 12 nucleotides match TRBD1. With V trimmed by 2 bases and J by 7 bases, 14 bases remained unmatched. The CDR3 totals 18 residues. Germline CDR1 reads SGHTA; CDR2 reads FQGTGA. The whole variable domain, filled in from reference TRBV7-3 and TRBJ1-2, reads GAGVSQTPSNKVTEKGKYVELRCDPISGHTALYWYRQSLGQGPEFLIYFQGTGAADDSGLPNDRFFAVRPEGSVSTLKIQRTERGDSAVYLCASSLQADSGQGAIGYTFGSGTRLTVV.

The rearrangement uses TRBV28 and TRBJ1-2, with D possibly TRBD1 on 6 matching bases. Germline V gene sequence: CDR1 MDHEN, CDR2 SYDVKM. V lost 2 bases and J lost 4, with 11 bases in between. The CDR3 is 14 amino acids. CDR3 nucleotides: TGTGCCAGCAGTTTAGGGCAGGGGACCTATGGCTACACCTTC. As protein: CASSLGQGTYGYTF.

Here the CDR3 reads CASSLTSGGYGYTF. Here the CDR3 DNA reads TGTGCCAGCAGCTTAACGTCCGGGGGCTATGGCTACACCTTC. The chain employs TRBV7-3 and TRBJ1-2; tentatively, D is TRBD1 (5 bases). The CDR3 loop spans 14 amino acids. Germline CDR1 and CDR2: SGHTA and FQGTGA. Trimming took 0 bases from V and 4 from J, leaving 9 bases between them.

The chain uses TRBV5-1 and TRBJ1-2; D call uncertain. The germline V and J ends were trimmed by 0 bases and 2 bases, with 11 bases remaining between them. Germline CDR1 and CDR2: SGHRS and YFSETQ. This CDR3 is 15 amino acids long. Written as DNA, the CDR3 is TGCGCCAGCAGCTTGGCCCCGGTACGGAACTATGGCTACACCTTC. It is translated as CASSLAPVRNYGYTF.

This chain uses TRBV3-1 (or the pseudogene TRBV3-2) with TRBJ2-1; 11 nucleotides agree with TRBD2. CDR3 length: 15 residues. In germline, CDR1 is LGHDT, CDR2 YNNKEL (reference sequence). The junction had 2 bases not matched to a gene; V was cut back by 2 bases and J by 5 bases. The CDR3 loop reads CASSQTSGSHNEQFF. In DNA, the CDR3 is TGTGCCAGCAGCCAAACTAGCGGGAGCCACAATGAGCAGTTCTTC.

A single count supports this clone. The CDR3 DNA follows: TGTGCCGCCAGTAGTATAGGACAGGGAGGCGAGACCCAGTACTTC. Translating it yields CAASSIGQGGETQYF. V gene TRBV19 combines with J gene TRBJ2-5, with 8 bases that match TRBD1. V lost 11 bases and J lost 5; bases outside the gene matches: 16. Germline CDR1 and CDR2: LNHDA and SQIVND (reference sequence). The CDR3 loop spans 15 amino acids.